A selection of T cell receptor beta chains follows, all from one sample in a study of CD8+ T cells in alopecia areata. The table came from immunoSEQ multiplex PCR; TCRdb's copy has only in-frame clones and leaves some out. Of some 170,000 clones in the sample, approximately 59% were seen once. The sample in question was CD4+ T cells sorted from blood, obtained at approximately week 61, from a patient treated with tofacitinib. The source is a human donor with alopecia areata. Each CDR3 is given with its conserved first and last residue. A D gene is named only where the DNA matches it firmly. Not every row has a clone size; where given, it reads once, few, many or a size class.

V: TRBV10-3; J: TRBJ2-3; D: -; size: -; DNA: TGTGCCATCAGTGAGGGACAGACTAGCACAGATACGCAGTATTTT; CDR3: CAISEGQTSTDTQYF
V: TRBV7-7; J: TRBJ2-7; D: -; size: few; DNA: TGTGCCAGCAGCCGGGGCTCATCCTACGAGCAGTACTTC; CDR3: CASSRGSSYEQYF
V: TRBV27; J: TRBJ2-5; D: -; size: -; DNA: TGTGCCAGCAGATTTATTTCGGTAGAGACCCAGTACTTC; CDR3: CASRFISVETQYF
V: TRBV6-5; J: TRBJ1-1; D: TRBD1; size: few; DNA: TGTGCCAGCAGTTATTCCGGGACAGTGAACACTGAAGCTTTCTTT; CDR3: CASSYSGTVNTEAFF
V: TRBV14; J: TRBJ1-4; D: -; size: -; DNA: TGTGCCAGCAGCCAAGGAGGGGTGACTAATGAAAAACTGTTTTTT; CDR3: CASSQGGVTNEKLFF
V: TRBV2; J: TRBJ1-2; D: -; size: few; DNA: TGTGCCAGCAGTGAAAGTCGGGACACCCCGGTTGGCACCTTC; CDR3: CASSESRDTPVGTF
V: TRBV20-1; J: TRBJ2-7; D: -; size: -; DNA: TGCAGTGCTAAACGAGGCTACGAGCAGTACTTC; CDR3: CSAKRGYEQYF
V: TRBV29-1; J: TRBJ2-7; D: TRBD2; size: -; DNA: TGCAGCGCTTCTAGGACTAGCGGGGTCGGGGAGCAGTACTTC; CDR3: CSASRTSGVGEQYF
V: TRBV29-1; J: TRBJ2-3; D: TRBD2; size: few; DNA: TGCAGCGTTCTAGCGGGGGGCACAGATACGCAGTATTTT; CDR3: CSVLAGGTDTQYF
V: TRBV25-1; J: TRBJ1-2; D: -; size: few; DNA: TGTGCCAGCAGTGAAGGCAGTTCAATCTTTGGCTACACCTTC; CDR3: CASSEGSSIFGYTF
V: TRBV30; J: TRBJ2-1; D: -; size: -; DNA: TGTGCCTGGATGCTGCAGGGCTTGGGTGAGCAGTTCTTC; CDR3: CAWMLQGLGEQFF
V: TRBV14; J: TRBJ1-6; D: -; size: -; DNA: TGTGCCAGCAGTCAGGGGCCAGGCGGCAATTCACCCCTCCACTTT; CDR3: CASSQGPGGNSPLHF
V: TRBV5-1; J: TRBJ2-7; D: TRBD2; size: few; DNA: TGCGCCAGCAGCTTGTCGACTAGCGGATCCTACGAGCAGTACTTC; CDR3: CASSLSTSGSYEQYF
V: TRBV6-1; J: TRBJ2-3; D: TRBD2; size: -; DNA: TGTGCCAGCAGTGGTCTAGCGGGGGCCGGGATGGATACGCAGTATTTT; CDR3: CASSGLAGAGMDTQYF
V: TRBV18; J: TRBJ1-2; D: -; size: -; DNA: TGTGCCAGCTCACCGGTTGGGAGACAAGGCGGCGGCTACACCTTC; CDR3: CASSPVGRQGGGYTF
V: TRBV6-1; J: TRBJ2-7; D: -; size: few; DNA: TGTGCCATCTCTAATCGGAGAAGTAGGGACGAGCAGTACTTC; CDR3: CAISNRRSRDEQYF
V: TRBV29-1; J: TRBJ1-5; D: TRBD1; size: few; DNA: TGCAGCGCCCGGGGACAGCCTCGCAATCAGCCCCAGCATTTT; CDR3: CSARGQPRNQPQHF
V: TRBV5-1; J: TRBJ1-6; D: TRBD1; size: -; DNA: TGCGCCAGCAGTTCAGGACAGGATTCACCCCTCCACTTT; CDR3: CASSSGQDSPLHF
V: TRBV6-5; J: TRBJ2-3; D: -; size: -; DNA: TGTGCCAGCAGTGGACCAGGGGCTAGCACAGATACGCAGTATTTT; CDR3: CASSGPGASTDTQYF
V: TRBV5-1; J: TRBJ1-1; D: -; size: -; DNA: TGCGCCAGCAGCTCGGAAATCAGTAGGAACACTGAAGCTTTCTTT; CDR3: CASSSEISRNTEAFF
V: TRBV6-5; J: TRBJ2-3; D: -; size: -; DNA: TGTGCCAGCAGTTACTCGAGAGCGTTTACGCAGTATTTT; CDR3: CASSYSRAFTQYF
V: TRBV6-5; J: TRBJ1-6; D: -; size: few; DNA: TGTGCCAGCAGTTACTCGCCAGAAGATTCACCCCTCCACTTT; CDR3: CASSYSPEDSPLHF
V: TRBV2; J: TRBJ2-2; D: -; size: -; DNA: TGTGCCAGCAGTCGGGAATCTTACACCGGGGAGCTGTTTTTT; CDR3: CASSRESYTGELFF
V: TRBV5-1; J: TRBJ2-5; D: -; size: -; DNA: TGCGCCAGCAGCTTGGGAGCGCACCAAGAGACCCAGTACTTC; CDR3: CASSLGAHQETQYF
V: TRBV29-1; J: TRBJ2-5; D: -; size: -; DNA: TGCAGCGTTGAGCAAGGCCAGGGGCGTTTAGAGACCCAGTACTTC; CDR3: CSVEQGQGRLETQYF
V: TRBV30; J: TRBJ2-7; D: -; size: -; DNA: TGTGCCTGGAGTTATGGGGGGCCCGAGCAGTACTTC; CDR3: CAWSYGGPEQYF
V: TRBV20-1; J: TRBJ2-5; D: -; size: once; DNA: TGCAGTGTCGGCGTAGAGACCCAGTACTTC; CDR3: CSVGVETQYF
V: TRBV29-1; J: TRBJ2-5; D: TRBD1; size: -; DNA: TGCAGCGTTGAAGATCTTAGGACAGGGGGGGAGACCCAGTACTTC; CDR3: CSVEDLRTGGETQYF
V: TRBV4-1; J: TRBJ1-2; D: -; size: -; DNA: TGCGCCAGCAGCCAAGGGGCAGGATCTAACTATGGCTACACCTTC; CDR3: CASSQGAGSNYGYTF
V: TRBV29-1; J: TRBJ2-3; D: -; size: few; DNA: TGCAGCGTTGCCACAGATACGCAGTATTTT; CDR3: CSVATDTQYF
V: TRBV25-1; J: TRBJ2-5; D: -; size: -; DNA: TGTGCCAGCAGTGCGGTGCAGAGCCAAGAGACCCAGTACTTC; CDR3: CASSAVQSQETQYF
V: TRBV4-2; J: TRBJ2-2; D: TRBD2; size: -; DNA: TGTGCCAGCAGCCAAGATCGGCTAGCGGGGACAACCGGGGAGCTGTTTTTT; CDR3: CASSQDRLAGTTGELFF
V: TRBV7-2; J: TRBJ2-3; D: TRBD2; size: once; DNA: TGTGCCAGCAGCCCGCACCAGGCGGGACTAGCGGCTAATACGCAGTATTTT; CDR3: CASSPHQAGLAANTQYF
V: TRBV30; J: TRBJ1-4; D: -; size: -; DNA: TGTGCCTTTGGGAGCCCTGCAACTAATGAAAAACTGTTTTTT; CDR3: CAFGSPATNEKLFF
V: TRBV2; J: TRBJ1-1; D: TRBD1; size: many; DNA: TGTGCCAGCAGGACGTTGGCAGGGGGGGAAGCTTTCTTT; CDR3: CASRTLAGGEAFF
V: TRBV29-1; J: TRBJ2-6; D: -; size: -; DNA: TGCAGCGTTTTCTCGAGTGGGGCCAACGTCCTGACTTTC; CDR3: CSVFSSGANVLTF
V: TRBV10-2; J: TRBJ1-5; D: TRBD1; size: -; DNA: TGCGCCAGCAGTGTTACAGGGGGGGATCAGCCCCAGCATTTT; CDR3: CASSVTGGDQPQHF
V: TRBV5-1; J: TRBJ2-5; D: -; size: once; DNA: TGCGCCAGCAGCTTTCAGGAGACCCAGTACTTC; CDR3: CASSFQETQYF
V: TRBV19; J: TRBJ2-4; D: -; size: -; DNA: TGTGCCAGTAGTATTATGCGGTATGGCATTCAGTACTTC; CDR3: CASSIMRYGIQYF
V: TRBV5-1; J: TRBJ1-2; D: -; size: -; DNA: TGCGCCAGCAGCTTCGCTACAGCGATCTATGGCTACACCTTC; CDR3: CASSFATAIYGYTF
V: TRBV29-1; J: TRBJ1-2; D: TRBD1; size: few; DNA: TGCAGCGTCGAGACCAGGGGGCACGACTATGGCTACACCTTC; CDR3: CSVETRGHDYGYTF
V: TRBV7-3; J: TRBJ1-1; D: -; size: -; DNA: TGTGCCAGCAGCTTATTCCCGGGGAACACTGAAGCTTTCTTT; CDR3: CASSLFPGNTEAFF
V: TRBV7-6; J: TRBJ2-3; D: TRBD1; size: -; DNA: TGTGCCAGCAGCTCACAGGGGGCTTTGGCAGATACGCAGTATTTT; CDR3: CASSSQGALADTQYF
V: TRBV10-3; J: TRBJ2-3; D: -; size: few; DNA: TGTGCCATCAATTGGGACATCGGTGGGGATACGCAGTATTTT; CDR3: CAINWDIGGDTQYF
V: TRBV18; J: TRBJ1-2; D: -; size: -; DNA: TGTGCCAGCTCACCAGAGACAGACAGTGGCTACACCTTC; CDR3: CASSPETDSGYTF
V: TRBV10-3; J: TRBJ2-1; D: TRBD1; size: few; DNA: TGTGCCATCAGTGGCCGGGACAGGGGGCTTATCGATGAGCAGTTCTTC; CDR3: CAISGRDRGLIDEQFF
V: TRBV28; J: TRBJ1-2; D: -; size: -; DNA: TGTGCCAGCAGTTTCCAGACCAACTATGGCTACACCTTC; CDR3: CASSFQTNYGYTF
V: TRBV9; J: TRBJ2-7; D: -; size: -; DNA: TGTGCCAGCAGCGGGTCGACAGCGGCGACCTACGAGCAGTACTTC; CDR3: CASSGSTAATYEQYF
V: TRBV15; J: TRBJ2-1; D: -; size: -; DNA: TGTGCCACCAGCAGAGATTCTACAGCGTTGAGCTCCTACAATGAGCAGTTCTTC; CDR3: CATSRDSTALSSYNEQFF
V: TRBV30; J: TRBJ2-3; D: TRBD2; size: -; DNA: TGTGCCTGGAAGTCTAGCGGAGATAGCACAGATACGCAGTATTTT; CDR3: CAWKSSGDSTDTQYF
V: TRBV30; J: TRBJ1-2; D: TRBD1; size: -; DNA: TGTGCCTGGAGAAGGGACAGAGCTAACTATGGCTACACCTTC; CDR3: CAWRRDRANYGYTF
V: TRBV19; J: TRBJ1-1; D: TRBD1; size: -; DNA: TGTGCCAGTAGTACCGGACAGGGTATGACTGAAGCTTTCTTT; CDR3: CASSTGQGMTEAFF
V: TRBV27; J: TRBJ2-7; D: -; size: once; DNA: TGTGCCAGCAGTTTAGTTGCGGGATACGAGCAGTACTTC; CDR3: CASSLVAGYEQYF
V: TRBV2; J: TRBJ1-6; D: TRBD1; size: -; DNA: TGTGCCAGCAGTGAACTAGGGGGCGAGAATTCACCCCTCCACTTT; CDR3: CASSELGGENSPLHF
V: TRBV12-5; J: TRBJ2-5; D: TRBD2; size: -; DNA: TGTGCTAGTGCTATCTCGGGGGGACAAGAGACCCAGTACTTC; CDR3: CASAISGGQETQYF